The present TCR beta chain was sequenced within a study of regulatory T cells in long-lasting Graves disease. Combining iRepertoire HTBI primers with Arm-PCR of CDR3 regions, the authors built TCR beta libraries. From the multiplex PCR reads, TCRdb called clonotypes with MiXCR, one entry per CDR3 protein. The sample holds 360,000 or so distinct CDR3 sequences; 12% are singletons and the top ten take over 15%. The CDR3 is made up of 14 amino acids. After removal of 5 bases from V and 5 bases from J, the junction contained 6 bases not matched to a gene. The germline V gene has CDR1 SNHLY and CDR2 FYNNEI. Ten or more counts support this clonotype. The time point denotes: newly diagnosed GD, antithyroid drugs for less than 3 months. PBMC-extracted RNA yielded the TCR library. The same specimen was also included in a second study, on T cells in Graves' hyperthyroidism and ophthalmopathy. Per that paper: The HTBI set primed first-round TCR CDR3 RT-PCR.

This receptor was obtained from a young woman with Graves disease. The rearrangement uses TRBV2 and TRBJ2-5; the match to TRBD2 covers 9 bases. Sequenced here: peripheral blood mononuclear cells (PBMCs), sampled at new diagnosis, from a patient treated with antithyroid drugs. CDR3 DNA: TGTGCCAGCAGTATAGCGGGGGTGATGGAGACCCAGTACTTC. It encodes CASSIAGVMETQYF.